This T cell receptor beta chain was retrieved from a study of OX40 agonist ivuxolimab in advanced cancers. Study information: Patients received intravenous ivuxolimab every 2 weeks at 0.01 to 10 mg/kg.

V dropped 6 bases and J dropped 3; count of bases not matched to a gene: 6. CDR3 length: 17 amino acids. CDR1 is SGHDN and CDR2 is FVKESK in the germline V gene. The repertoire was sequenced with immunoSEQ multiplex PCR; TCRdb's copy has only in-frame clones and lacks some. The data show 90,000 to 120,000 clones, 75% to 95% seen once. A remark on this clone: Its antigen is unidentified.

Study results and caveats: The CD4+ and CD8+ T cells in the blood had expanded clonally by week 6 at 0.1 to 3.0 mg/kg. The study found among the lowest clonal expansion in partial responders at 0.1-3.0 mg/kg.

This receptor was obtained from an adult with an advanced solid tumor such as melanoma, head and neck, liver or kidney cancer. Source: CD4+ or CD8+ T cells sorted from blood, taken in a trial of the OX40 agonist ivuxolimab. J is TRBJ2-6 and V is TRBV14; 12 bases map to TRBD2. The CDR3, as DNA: TGTGCCAGCAGACGGACTAGCGGGGCCCTTGGGGCCAACGTCCTGACTTTC. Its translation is CASRRTSGALGANVLTF.